This TCR beta chain was documented in a study of CD8+ T cells in alopecia areata. The overall study: Twice daily, treated patients received 5 to 10 mg of oral tofacitinib.

This CDR3 region has 13 residues. Trimming removed 7 bases from V and 3 bases from J; junction bases left unmatched: 4. The germline gives CDR1 SGHDT, CDR2 YYEEEE. Study findings and constraints: Throughout tofacitinib, many expanded lesional clones continued to persist in scalp and blood.

On this clone itself: Its specificity is unknown.

Noted treatment: oral pan-JAK inhibitor, 5-10 mg twice daily. Alopecia areata patients had lesional scalp punch biopsies and peripheral blood taken from them. The sequencing template was cDNA reverse transcribed from extracted RNA. Assay used: immunoSEQ multiplex PCR; TCRdb lists only in-frame clones, some missing. The profile shows roughly 200,000 clones, roughly 61% of them singletons. The sample in question was CD8+ T cells sorted from blood, obtained at week 24, from a patient treated with tofacitinib. This receptor was obtained from a human donor with alopecia areata. The genes are TRBV5-6 and TRBJ2-3; TRBD1 matches at 8 bases. CDR3: CASGTGGTDTQYF. DNA for the CDR3: TGTGCCAGCGGAACAGGGGGGACAGATACGCAGTATTTT. Together with reference TRBV5-6 and TRBJ2-3, the CDR3 gives the full variable domain: DAGVTQSPTHLIKTRGQQVTLRCSPKSGHDTVSWYQQALGQGPQFIFQYYEEEERQRGNFPDRFSGHQFPNYSSELNVNALLLGDSALYLCASGTGGTDTQYFGPGTRLTVL.